One TCR beta chain is described in this entry. The CDR3 consists of 15 residues. The V end lost 2 bases, the J end lost 2 bases, and 9 bases lay between the germline ends. CDR1 and CDR2 from the germline V gene are KGHSH and LQKENI. Some clones are missing from TCRdb's copy, which holds only in-frame ones; the method was immunoSEQ multiplex PCR. The sample consists of about 150,000 clones, roughly nine tenths of them appearing once. This sample is drawn from a study of blood T cell repertoires in COVID-19. About the study: There were acute and convalescent COVID-19 samples, and they came from the United States, Italy and Spain.

The clonotype comes from a man in his fifties with acute or convalescent COVID-19. This chain uses TRBV18 with TRBJ1-4, with D perhaps matching TRBD1 (5 bases). The sequenced sample consisted of peripheral blood. The CDR3 protein is CASSPRQGTNEKLFF. CDR3 sequence (DNA): TGTGCCAGCTCACCAAGGCAGGGCACTAATGAAAAACTGTTTTTT.